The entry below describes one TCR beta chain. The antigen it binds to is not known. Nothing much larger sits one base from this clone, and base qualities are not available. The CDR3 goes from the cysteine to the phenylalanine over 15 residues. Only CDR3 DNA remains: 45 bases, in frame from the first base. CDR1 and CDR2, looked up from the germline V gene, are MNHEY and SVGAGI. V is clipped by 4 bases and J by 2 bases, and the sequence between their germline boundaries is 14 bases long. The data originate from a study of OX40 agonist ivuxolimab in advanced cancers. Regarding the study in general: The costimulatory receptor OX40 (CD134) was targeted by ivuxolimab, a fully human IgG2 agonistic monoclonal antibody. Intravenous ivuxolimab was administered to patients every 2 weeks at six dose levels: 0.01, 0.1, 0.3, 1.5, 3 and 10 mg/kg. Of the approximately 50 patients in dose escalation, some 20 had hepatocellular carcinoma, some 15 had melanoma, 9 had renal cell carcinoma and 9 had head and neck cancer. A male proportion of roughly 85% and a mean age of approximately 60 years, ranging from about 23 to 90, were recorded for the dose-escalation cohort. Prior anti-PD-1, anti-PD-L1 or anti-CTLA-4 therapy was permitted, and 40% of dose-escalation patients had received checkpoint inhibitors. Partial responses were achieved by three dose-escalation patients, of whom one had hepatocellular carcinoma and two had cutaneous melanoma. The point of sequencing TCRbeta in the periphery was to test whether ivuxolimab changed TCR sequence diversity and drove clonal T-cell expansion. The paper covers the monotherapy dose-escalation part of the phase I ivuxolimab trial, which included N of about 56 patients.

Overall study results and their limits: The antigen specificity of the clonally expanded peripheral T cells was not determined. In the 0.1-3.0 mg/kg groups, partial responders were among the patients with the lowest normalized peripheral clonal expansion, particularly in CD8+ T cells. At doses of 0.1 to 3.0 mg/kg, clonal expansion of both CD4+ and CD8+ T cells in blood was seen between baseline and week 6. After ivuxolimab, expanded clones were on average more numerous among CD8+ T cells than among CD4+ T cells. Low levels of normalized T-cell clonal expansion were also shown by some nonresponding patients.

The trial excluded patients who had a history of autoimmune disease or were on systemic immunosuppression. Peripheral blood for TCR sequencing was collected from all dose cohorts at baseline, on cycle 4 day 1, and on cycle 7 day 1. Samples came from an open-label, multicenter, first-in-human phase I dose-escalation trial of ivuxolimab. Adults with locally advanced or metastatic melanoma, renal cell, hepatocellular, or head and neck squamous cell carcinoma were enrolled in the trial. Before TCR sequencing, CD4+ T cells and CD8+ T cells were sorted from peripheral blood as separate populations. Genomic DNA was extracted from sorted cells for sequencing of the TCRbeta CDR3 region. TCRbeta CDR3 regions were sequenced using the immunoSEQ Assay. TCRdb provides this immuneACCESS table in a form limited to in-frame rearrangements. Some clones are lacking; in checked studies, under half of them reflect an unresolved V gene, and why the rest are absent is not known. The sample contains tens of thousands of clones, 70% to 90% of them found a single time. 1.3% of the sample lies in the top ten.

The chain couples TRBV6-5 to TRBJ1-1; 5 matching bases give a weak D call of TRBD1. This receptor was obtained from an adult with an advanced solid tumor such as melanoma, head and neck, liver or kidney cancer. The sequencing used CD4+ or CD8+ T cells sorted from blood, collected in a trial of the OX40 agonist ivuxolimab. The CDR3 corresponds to CASSSPGPVNTEAFF. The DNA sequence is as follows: TGTGCCAGCAGTTCCCCGGGACCGGTAAACACTGAAGCTTTCTTT.